This TCR beta chain was retrieved from a study of blood T cell repertoires in COVID-19. Study-wide background: Sites across the United States, Italy and Spain contributed samples from acute and convalescent COVID-19. The cDNA or gDNA used as material had been derived from T cells, B-cell-depleted T cells, or PBMCs.

As processed by the authors: Amplified reference gene primers provided the basis for estimating nucleated cell counts. Only in-frame clones appear in the TCRdb table, and some are missing; sequencing was by immunoSEQ multiplex PCR. V and J calls and clone size are given by that table; D and trimming were obtained from the DNA. The profile shows 100,000 to 150,000 clones, just under 80% of them singletons. This CDR3 has 18 residues. V was pared by 1 base and J by 4 bases, with 10 bases of the junction left unmatched. The germline V gene has CDR1 LGHNA and CDR2 YNFKEQ. The V call is TRBV4-2, the J call TRBJ2-1, with TRBD2 matching 10 bases. Sequenced material: peripheral blood. This sequence was found in a man between 60 and 70 years old with active or convalescent COVID-19. The CDR3 sequence: CASSQGSLAGGSYNEQFF. CDR3 nucleotide sequence: TGTGCCAGCAGCCAAGGATCCTTAGCGGGAGGTTCATACAATGAGCAGTTCTTC.